The 22 T cell receptor beta chains below come from one sample, sequenced in a study of shared clonotypes between healthy human individuals. Clones were sequenced by immunoSEQ multiplex PCR, and TCRdb holds only the in-frame ones, with some missing. Of 730,000 or so clones in the sample, more than 70% were seen once. Sequencing was done on a sample of memory CD4+ T cells sorted from blood. Documented subset: CD45RA-negative fraction. The receptors were gathered from a woman aged 25 to 45 in good health.

The rearrangement links TRBV5-1 to TRBJ2-1, with 14 bases matching TRBD2. J lost 6 bases, V lost 6 bases, and 5 bases had no gene match. This CDR3 has 15 residues. The germline V gene encodes CDR1 SGHRS and CDR2 YFSETQ. Here the CDR3 DNA reads TGCGCCAGCATGCAGGGACTAGCGGGAGTCAATGAGCAGTTCTTC. Residues: CASMQGLAGVNEQFF.

This clone was observed a single time. The chain employs TRBV30 and TRBJ2-4, with D maybe TRBD2 (5 bases). Trimming took off 0 bases at V and 0 bases at J, with 9 bases between the two ends. Germline V CDR1 and CDR2: GTSNPN, SVGIG (reference sequence). The CDR3 spans 15 residues. CDR3 in amino acids: CAWSVDEGAKNIQYF. Here the CDR3 DNA reads TGTGCCTGGAGTGTAGACGAGGGAGCCAAAAACATTCAGTACTTC.

This clone appeared once. The rearrangement uses TRBV7-9 and TRBJ1-1; D gene uncertain. The CDR3 is made up of 14 amino acids. Germline V gives CDR1 SEHNR, CDR2 FQNEAQ (reference sequence). Trimming pared 4 bases from V and 1 base from J, leaving 10 bases between. The CDR3 loop is CASSSPGQNTEAFF. As DNA, the CDR3 is TGTGCCAGCAGCTCCCCTGGGCAGAACACTGAAGCTTTCTTT.

This clone was detected only once. J is TRBJ1-2 and V is TRBV18; 7 nucleotides line up with TRBD1. This CDR3 contains 16 residues. Germline values: CDR1 KGHSH, CDR2 LQKENI. Trimming at V came to 3 bases and at J to 5 bases, leaving 12 bases not matched to a gene. The chain's CDR3 is CASSPGTVAFDYGYTF. CDR3 DNA: TGTGCCAGCTCACCTGGGACAGTCGCTTTTGATTATGGCTACACCTTC.

There are many counts of this clone. The chain carries TRBV5-1 and TRBJ2-7; 9 bases are a match to TRBD1. The CDR3 contains 16 residues. Per germline, CDR1 SGHRS and CDR2 YFSETQ. Trimming took 0 bases from V and 1 from J; bases not matched to a gene: 5. The CDR3 nucleotides read TGCGCCAGCAGCTTGGCCGGGACAGGGATATCCTACGAGCAGTACTTC. It is translated as CASSLAGTGISYEQYF.

The sample holds a few counts of this clone. The chain joins TRBV28 to TRBJ2-5, with TRBD1 matching over 10 bases. The J call could be wrong; TRBJ2-7 is a better fit for the DNA end. The length of the CDR3 is 13 residues. Germline CDR1 and CDR2: MDHEN and SYDVKM. CDR3 sequence (DNA): TGTGCCGCGGCGACAGGGGGCAAGGACGAGCAGTACTTC. Protein: CAAATGGKDEQYF.

CDR3 sequence: CASSSGLVNTDTQYF. In nucleotides, the CDR3 is TGTGCCAGCAGCTCGGGACTGGTAAACACAGATACGCAGTATTTT. This chain joins TRBV7-9 and TRBJ2-3, with TRBD2 as a possible D gene (6 bases). V was shortened by 4 bases and J by 2 bases, with 13 bases between the two germline ends. Germline values: CDR1 SEHNR, CDR2 FQNEAQ (reference sequence). This CDR3 comprises 15 residues.

This clone was picked up one time. The CDR3 protein is CASTPGPNYGYTF. The CDR3 DNA sequence: TGTGCCAGCACCCCGGGACCCAACTATGGCTACACCTTC. J is TRBJ1-2 and V is TRBV6-5, with D perhaps matching TRBD1 (5 bases). Germline V CDR1 and CDR2: MNHEY, SVGAGI. This CDR3 has 13 amino acids. V was shortened by 7 bases and J by 2 bases, with 11 bases between the two germline ends.

V is TRBV12-2 and J is TRBJ2-7; whether TRBD1, the table's D call, matches the DNA was not checked. TRBV12-2 is classified as a pseudogene. The CDR3 is 16 amino acids. CDR3 in DNA: TGTGCAAGTCGCCCAACAACAGGGATCCTCGGAGGCGAGCAGTACTTC. This codes for CASRPTTGILGGEQYF.

The chain joins TRBV13 to TRBJ2-3, with 15 bases lining up with TRBD2. Germline-derived CDR1 and CDR2 are PRHDT and FYEKMQ (reference sequence). V was pared by 5 bases and J by 2 bases, with 14 bases of the junction left unmatched. The CDR3 spans 20 residues. The CDR3 sequence: CASSARTSGRAAIDTDTQYF. The CDR3, as DNA: TGTGCCAGCAGCGCGAGGACTAGCGGGAGGGCCGCGATCGACACAGATACGCAGTATTTT.

This sequence joins TRBV28 and TRBJ1-1, with D perhaps matching TRBD1 (6 bases). V was pared by 1 base and J by 5 bases, with 11 bases between. Germline CDR1 reads MDHEN; CDR2 reads SYDVKM. The CDR3 runs 14 residues. CDR3: CASSLLDRNTEAFF. The DNA for the CDR3 is TGTGCCAGCAGTTTATTGGACAGAAATACTGAAGCTTTCTTT.

This sequence joins TRBV19 and TRBJ2-7; D assignment may be TRBD1 or TRBD2 (5 bases each). The V gene lost 5 bases and the J gene lost 3 bases, with 17 bases spanning the gap. CDR3 length: 15 residues. CDR1 LNHDA and CDR2 SQIVND come from the germline V gene (reference sequence). For the CDR3, the DNA is TGTGCCAGTAGTGTCAGTCGGGACGGGTACTACGAGCAGTACTTC. It codes for CASSVSRDGYYEQYF.

On this clone: The sample holds other DNA sequences that translate to the same CDR3. The chain links TRBV18 to TRBJ1-5; D unclear. Germline CDR1 reads KGHSH; CDR2 reads LQKENI. The CDR3 consists of 13 residues. Trimming pared 3 bases from V and 4 bases from J, leaving 7 bases between. In DNA form, the CDR3 reads TGTGCCAGCTCACCTGACGGGAATCAGCCCCAGCATTTT. It specifies CASSPDGNQPQHF. Full variable domain (rest looked up from reference TRBV18 and TRBJ1-5): NAGVMQNPRHLVRRRGQEARLRCSPMKGHSHVYWYRQLPEEGLKFMVYLQKENIIDESGMPKERFSAEFPKEGPSILRIQQVVRGDSAAYFCASSPDGNQPQHFGDGTRLSIL.

J is TRBJ2-7 and V is TRBV10-1, with D perhaps TRBD2 (6 bases). Trimming took off 7 bases at V and 5 bases at J, with 15 bases between the two ends. Per the germline V gene, CDR1 is WNHNN and CDR2 is SYGVQD (reference sequence). The CDR3 length is 13 residues. The chain's CDR3 is CASMRDSAHEQYF. The CDR3 DNA is TGCGCCAGCATGCGGGACTCAGCCCACGAGCAGTACTTC.

This clone was seen many times. This specimen includes other DNA sequences encoding the same CDR3. The genes are TRBV7-6 and TRBJ1-4; D remains unclear. The CDR3 is 14 amino acids. V was shortened by 1 base and J by 8 bases, with 11 bases between the two germline ends. Germline-derived CDR1 and CDR2 are SGHVS and FNYEAQ. The CDR3 sequence is CASSLGGSREKLFF. In DNA, the CDR3 is TGTGCCAGCAGCTTAGGGGGTTCCCGCGAAAAACTGTTTTTT.

The rearrangement joins TRBV19 to TRBJ2-5; 14 bases match TRBD2. Germline V CDR1 and CDR2: LNHDA, SQIVND (reference sequence). The CDR3 has 16 amino acids. After removal of 1 base from V and 5 bases from J, the junction contained 3 bases not matched to a gene. CDR3 in DNA: TGTGCCAGTAGTATAGGGGGACTAGCGGGAGTTGAGACCCAGTACTTC. This translates into CASSIGGLAGVETQYF. The full variable domain, completed using reference TRBV19 and TRBJ2-5, is DGGITQSPKYLFRKEGQNVTLSCEQNLNHDAMYWYRQDPGQGLRLIYYSQIVNDFQKGDIAEGYSVSREKKESFPLTVTSAQKNPTAFYLCASSIGGLAGVETQYFGPGTRLLVL.

CDR3 nucleotide sequence: TGTGCCATCAGTGAGACGCCGCCTACGCAGTATTTT. Residues: CAISETPPTQYF. This chain connects TRBV10-3 to TRBJ2-3, with unresolved D. The length of the CDR3 is 12 residues. In germline, CDR1 is ENHRY, CDR2 SYGVKD. Trimming removed 2 bases from V and 8 bases from J, with 8 bases in between.

The rearrangement links TRBV7-8 to TRBJ1-4; 7 bases agree with TRBD1. This CDR3 region has 15 residues. V was pared by 5 bases and J by 7 bases, with 10 bases of the junction left unmatched. CDR1 is SGHVS and CDR2 is FQNEAQ in the germline V gene. The CDR3 reads CASSPHRGEGEKLFF. CDR3 DNA sequence: TGTGCCAGCAGCCCCCACAGGGGTGAAGGTGAAAAACTGTTTTTT.

The chain has TRBV2 and TRBJ2-7; 7 positions agree with TRBD1. Germline V CDR1 and CDR2: SNHLY, FYNNEI. CDR3 length: 13 amino acids. J lost 3 bases, V lost 7 bases, and 6 bases had no gene match. The CDR3 DNA follows: TGTGCCAGCAACCGGGACAGAAACTACGAGCAGTACTTC. Its protein product is CASNRDRNYEQYF.

The chain uses TRBV10-1 and TRBJ1-2; 7 positions agree with TRBD1. This CDR3 comprises 13 residues. The V and J ends lost 4 bases and 4 bases, in that order; junction bases with no gene match: 3. Germline CDR1 WNHNN, CDR2 SYGVQD (reference sequence). CDR3 nucleotide sequence: TGCGCCAGCAGTGGACAGGGAACCTATGGCTACACCTTC. Its protein is CASSGQGTYGYTF.

The chain recombines TRBV7-9 with TRBJ2-7; 9 bases are a match to TRBD2. V lost 5 bases and J lost 0; bases outside the gene matches: 5. The germline V gene has CDR1 SEHNR and CDR2 FQNEAQ (reference sequence). The CDR3 contains 15 residues. The CDR3 protein is CASSRGGVSSYEQYF. The CDR3 DNA reads TGTGCCAGCAGCCGCGGGGGGGTTAGCTCCTACGAGCAGTACTTC.

A remark on this clone: This sample includes further DNA sequences coding for the same CDR3. The rearrangement links TRBV5-1 to TRBJ2-7; D call uncertain. The CDR3 consists of 11 residues. The V and J ends lost 0 bases and 7 bases respectively, with 5 bases between them. Looked up from germline, CDR1 is SGHRS and CDR2 is YFSETQ. In DNA form, the CDR3 reads TGCGCCAGCAGCTTGGAGGGTGAGCAGTACTTC. Translating gives CASSLEGEQYF. The full variable domain, its missing parts supplied by reference TRBV5-1 and TRBJ2-7, is KAGVTQTPRYLIKTRGQQVTLSCSPISGHRSVSWYQQTPGQGLQFLFEYFSETQRNKGNFPGRFSGRQFSNSRSEMNVSTLELGDSALYLCASSLEGEQYFGPGTRLTVT.